The source of this T cell receptor beta chain is a study of shared clonotypes between healthy human individuals. The CDR3 has 17 amino acids. The V gene's germline CDR1 is SGHRS and CDR2 YFSETQ. Trimming took 0 bases from V and 2 from J, leaving 15 bases between them. This clone has just one count. Assay: immunoSEQ multiplex PCR; the TCRdb copy retains only in-frame clones and omits some. The table has approximately 1.4 million clones, around 98% seen once. The rearrangement joins TRBV5-1 to TRBJ2-1; perhaps TRBD2 as D (5 bases). The source of this sequence is a young man in good health. Sequencing used naive CD4+ T cells sorted from blood. Subset specified: CD45RA+ positively selected. The CDR3 nucleotides are TGCGCCAGCAGCTTGGCTAGCCTTGGAGCAACCTACAATGAGCAGTTCTTC. Encoded protein: CASSLASLGATYNEQFF.